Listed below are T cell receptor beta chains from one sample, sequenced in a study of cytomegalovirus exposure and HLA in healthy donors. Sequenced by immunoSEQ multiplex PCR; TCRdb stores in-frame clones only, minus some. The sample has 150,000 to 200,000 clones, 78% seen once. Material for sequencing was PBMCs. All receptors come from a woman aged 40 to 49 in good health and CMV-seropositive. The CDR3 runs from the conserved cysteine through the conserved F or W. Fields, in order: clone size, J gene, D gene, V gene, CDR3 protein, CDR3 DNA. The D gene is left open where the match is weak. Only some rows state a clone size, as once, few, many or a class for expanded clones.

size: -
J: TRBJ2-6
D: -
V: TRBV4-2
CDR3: CASSQIRETGTGANVLTF
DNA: TGTGCCAGCAGCCAAATTAGGGAAACAGGGACCGGGGCCAACGTCCTGACTTTC

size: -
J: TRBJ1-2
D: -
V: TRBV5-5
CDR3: CASSLGTGNYGYTF
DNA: TGTGCCAGCAGCTTGGGGACTGGGAACTATGGCTACACCTTC

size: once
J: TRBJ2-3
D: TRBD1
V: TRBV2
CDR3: CASSRTGMLTDTQYF
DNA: TGTGCCAGTAGTAGGACAGGGATGTTAACAGATACGCAGTATTTT

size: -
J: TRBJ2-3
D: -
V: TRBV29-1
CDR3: CSVVQPGGSTTDTQYF
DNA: TGCAGCGTTGTTCAACCGGGGGGCAGCACCACAGATACGCAGTATTTT

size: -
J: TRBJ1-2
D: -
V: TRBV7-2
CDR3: CASSLEQEYGYTF
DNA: TGTGCCAGCAGCTTAGAACAGGAGTATGGCTACACCTTC

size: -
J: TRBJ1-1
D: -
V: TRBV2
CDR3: CASSVVQGRAFF
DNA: TGTGCCAGCAGTGTGGTACAGGGCCGAGCTTTCTTT

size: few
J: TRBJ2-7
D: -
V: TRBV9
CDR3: CASSPLGVTF
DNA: TGTGCCAGCAGCCCCCTCGGGGTGACCTTC

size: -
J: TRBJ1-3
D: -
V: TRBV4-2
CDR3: CASSQGSRLINSGNTIYF
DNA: TGTGCCAGCAGCCAAGGAAGCCGCCTGATAAACTCTGGAAACACCATATATTTT

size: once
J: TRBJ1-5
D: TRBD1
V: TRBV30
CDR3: CAWSVGEGGFSQPQHF
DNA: TGTGCCTGGAGTGTAGGTGAAGGGGGCTTTAGTCAGCCCCAGCATTTT

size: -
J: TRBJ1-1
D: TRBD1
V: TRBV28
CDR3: CASSFPGTANTEAFF
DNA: TGTGCCAGCAGTTTCCCTGGGACAGCGAACACTGAAGCTTTCTTT

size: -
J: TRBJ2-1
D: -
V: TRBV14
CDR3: CASSQDFRDKQFF
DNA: TGTGCCAGCAGCCAAGATTTTCGGGACAAGCAGTTCTTC

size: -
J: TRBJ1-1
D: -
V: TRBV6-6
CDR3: CASSYSGGKSTEAFF
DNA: TGTGCCAGCAGTTACTCGGGGGGGAAAAGCACTGAAGCTTTCTTT

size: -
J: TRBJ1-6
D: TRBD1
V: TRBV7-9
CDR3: CSSSPRTGSFYNSPLHF
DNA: TGTTCCAGCAGCCCGAGGACAGGTTCCTTCTATAATTCACCCCTCCACTTT

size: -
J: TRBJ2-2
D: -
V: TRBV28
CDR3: CASRDTNTGELFF
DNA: TGTGCCAGCCGAGATACGAACACCGGGGAGCTGTTTTTT

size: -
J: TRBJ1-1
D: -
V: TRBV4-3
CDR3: CASSQDRGGSNPSEAFF
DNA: TGCGCCAGCAGCCAAGATAGGGGAGGTTCAAATCCTTCTGAAGCTTTCTTT

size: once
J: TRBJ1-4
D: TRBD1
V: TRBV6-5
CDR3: CASSPLDRVEKLFF
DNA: TGTGCCAGCAGCCCCCTGGACAGGGTTGAAAAACTGTTTTTT

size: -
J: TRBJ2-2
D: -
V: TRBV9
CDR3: CASSVDQLLHTGELFF
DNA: TGTGCCAGCAGCGTAGACCAACTTCTGCACACCGGGGAGCTGTTTTTT

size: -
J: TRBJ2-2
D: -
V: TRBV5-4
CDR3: CASSLEGHVNTGELFF
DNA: TGTGCCAGCAGCTTAGAGGGACACGTGAACACCGGGGAGCTGTTTTTT

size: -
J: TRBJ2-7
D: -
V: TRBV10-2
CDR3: CASRLGEQYF
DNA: TGCGCCAGCAGACTCGGCGAGCAGTACTTC

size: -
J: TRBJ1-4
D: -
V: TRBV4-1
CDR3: CASSLPKTGTDEKLFF
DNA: TGCGCCAGCAGCCTCCCGAAAACCGGGACTGATGAAAAACTGTTTTTT

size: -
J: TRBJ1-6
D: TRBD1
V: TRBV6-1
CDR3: CASSTGQGRNSPLHF
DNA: TGTGCCAGCAGTACGGGACAGGGGAGAAATTCACCCCTCCACTTT

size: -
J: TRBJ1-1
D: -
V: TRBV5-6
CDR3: CASSPQLFAEAFF
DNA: TGTGCCAGCAGCCCACAATTGTTCGCTGAAGCTTTCTTT

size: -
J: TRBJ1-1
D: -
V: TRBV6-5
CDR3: CASSYARGRVTEAFF
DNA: TGTGCCAGCAGTTACGCGCGGGGGCGCGTCACTGAAGCTTTCTTT

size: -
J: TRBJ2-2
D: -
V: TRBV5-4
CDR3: CASSPIRGGSTGELFF
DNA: TGTGCCAGCAGCCCAATCAGGGGAGGGAGCACCGGGGAGCTGTTTTTT

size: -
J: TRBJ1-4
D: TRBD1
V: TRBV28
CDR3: CASRTTGFGEKLFF
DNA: TGTGCCAGCAGGACGACAGGGTTCGGTGAAAAACTGTTTTTT

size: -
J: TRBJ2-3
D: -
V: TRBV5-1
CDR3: CASSLDAWGEWDTQYF
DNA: TGCGCCAGCAGCTTGGATGCGTGGGGAGAATGGGATACGCAGTATTTT

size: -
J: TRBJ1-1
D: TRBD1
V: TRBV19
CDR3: CASSRGTGVVGTEAFF
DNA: TGTGCCAGTAGTAGGGGGACAGGTGTGGTTGGTACTGAAGCTTTCTTT

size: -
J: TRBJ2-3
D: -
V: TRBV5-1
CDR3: CASSWTVLTDTQYF
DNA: TGCGCCAGCAGCTGGACAGTTCTCACAGATACGCAGTATTTT

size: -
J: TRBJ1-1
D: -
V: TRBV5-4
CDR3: CASSLVAGANTEAFF
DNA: TGTGCCAGCAGCTTGGTGGCTGGGGCGAACACTGAAGCTTTCTTT

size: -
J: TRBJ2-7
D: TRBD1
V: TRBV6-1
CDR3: CASNGQAISYEQYF
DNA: TGTGCCAGCAACGGACAGGCCATCTCCTACGAGCAGTACTTC

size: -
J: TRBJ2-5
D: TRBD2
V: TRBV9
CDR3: CASSVAPSGGTQETQYF
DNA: TGTGCCAGCAGCGTAGCGCCTAGCGGGGGGACCCAAGAGACCCAGTACTTC

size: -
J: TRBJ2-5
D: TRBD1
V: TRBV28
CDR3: CASSLTGQLQETQYF
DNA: TGTGCCAGCAGCCTGACGGGACAGCTACAAGAGACCCAGTACTTC

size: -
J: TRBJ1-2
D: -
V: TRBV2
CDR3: CASSEIRQGGYTF
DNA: TGCGCCAGCAGTGAGATCAGGCAGGGCGGCTACACCTTC

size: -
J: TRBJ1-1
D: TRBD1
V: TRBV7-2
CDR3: CASSSKIGQGTEAFF
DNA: TGTGCCAGCAGCTCCAAAATCGGACAGGGTACTGAAGCTTTCTTT

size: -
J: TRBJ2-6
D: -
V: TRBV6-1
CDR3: CASSAVQPHWVGANVLTF
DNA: TGTGCCAGCAGTGCCGTACAGCCACACTGGGTTGGGGCCAACGTCCTGACTTTC

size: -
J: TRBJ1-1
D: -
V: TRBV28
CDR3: CASSQVGTEAFF
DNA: TGTGCCAGCAGCCAGGTAGGCACTGAAGCTTTCTTT

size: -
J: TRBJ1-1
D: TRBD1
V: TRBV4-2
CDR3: CASSQVSAGGTAEAFF
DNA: TGTGCCAGCAGCCAAGTCTCGGCAGGGGGAACGGCTGAAGCTTTCTTT

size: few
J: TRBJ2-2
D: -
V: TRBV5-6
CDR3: CASSWGTPTGELFF
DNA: TGTGCCAGCAGCTGGGGGACACCCACCGGGGAGCTGTTTTTT

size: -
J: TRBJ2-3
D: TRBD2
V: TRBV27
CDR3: CASSPRLAVDTQYF
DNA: TGTGCCAGCAGTCCGAGACTAGCTGTAGATACGCAGTATTTT

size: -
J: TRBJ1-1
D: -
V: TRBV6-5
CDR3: CASSRGGVTEAFF
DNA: TGTGCCAGCAGTCGGGGTGGTGTCACTGAAGCTTTCTTT

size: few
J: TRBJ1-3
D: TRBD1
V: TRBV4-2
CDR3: CASSRLGTADHSSGNTIYF
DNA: TGTGCCAGCAGCCGGTTAGGGACAGCCGATCATAGCTCTGGAAACACCATATATTTT

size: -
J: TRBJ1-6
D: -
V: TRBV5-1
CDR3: CASSQRTGVMNSPLHF
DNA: TGCGCCAGCAGCCAACGGACGGGGGTTATGAATTCACCCCTCCACTTT

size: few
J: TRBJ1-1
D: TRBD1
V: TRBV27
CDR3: CASWRQGALSYTEAFF
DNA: TGTGCCAGCTGGAGACAGGGGGCGCTATCTTACACTGAAGCTTTCTTT

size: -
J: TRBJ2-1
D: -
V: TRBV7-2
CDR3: CASSLSPRKEDEQFF
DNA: TGTGCCAGCAGCTTAAGTCCCAGGAAGGAGGATGAGCAGTTCTTC

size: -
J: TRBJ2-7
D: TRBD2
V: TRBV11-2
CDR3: CASSLDRGLVLREQYF
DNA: TGTGCCAGCAGCTTAGATCGGGGACTAGTACTCCGCGAGCAGTACTTC

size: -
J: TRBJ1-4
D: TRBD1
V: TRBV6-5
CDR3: CASSSDRGVEKLFF
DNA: TGTGCCAGCAGTTCGGACAGGGGGGTGGAAAAACTGTTTTTT

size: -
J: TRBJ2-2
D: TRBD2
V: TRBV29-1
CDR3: CSASSGATGELFF
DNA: TGCAGCGCCTCTAGCGGGGCCACCGGGGAGCTGTTTTTT

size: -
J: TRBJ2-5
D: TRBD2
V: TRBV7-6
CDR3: CASSALAGRYQETQYF
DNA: TGTGCCAGCAGCGCCCTAGCGGGGAGGTACCAAGAGACCCAGTACTTC

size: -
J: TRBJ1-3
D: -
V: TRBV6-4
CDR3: CASRREPRTLYGNTIYF
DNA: TGTGCCAGCAGACGGGAACCACGTACCCTCTACGGAAACACCATATATTTT

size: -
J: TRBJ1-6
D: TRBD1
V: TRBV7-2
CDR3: CASSSGQGNFSPLHF
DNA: TGTGCCAGCAGCTCAGGACAGGGGAATTTTTCACCCCTCCACTTT

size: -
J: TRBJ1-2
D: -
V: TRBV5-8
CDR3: CASSIVGGGYGYTF
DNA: TGTGCCAGCAGCATTGTGGGGGGAGGCTATGGCTACACCTTC

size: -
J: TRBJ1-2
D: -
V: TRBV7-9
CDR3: CASSFHYEEGYTF
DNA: TGTGCCAGCAGCTTTCATTATGAGGAAGGCTACACCTTC